This TCR beta chain was sequenced in a study of cytomegalovirus exposure and HLA in healthy donors (dated by TCRdb to the late 2010s). For context, the study as a whole: An earlier analysis of approximately 590 of the donors reported more than 250 Gb of sequence data and 117 million unique TCR beta sequences from 150 million to 200 million T cells. Genome-wide SNP genotypes for about 65% of the roughly 700 donors were used in a later genetic analysis, which treated that subset as a discovery cohort. The study used immunosequencing to profile the T cell repertoires of about 670 subjects and linked those repertoires to cytomegalovirus serostatus. The number of typed donors differed by locus: about 620-640 for A, B, C, DRB1 and DQB1; 500 to 550 for DQA1; approximately 600 for DPA1; and some 430 for DPB1. An early release that covered some 640 HLA-typed donors contained approximately 300 gigabases of sequencing data and about 84 million unique TCR sequences. Of the 350 to 400 genotyped donors, about 80% fell in the genetic ancestry cluster associated with self-reported Caucasian donors. The later analysis used no new phenotypic data to find candidate immune exposures, relying instead on TCR beta sequences and their occurrence across donors. High-throughput TCR immunosequencing, statistical association of individual TCRs with disease status, and machine learning were combined to predict cytomegalovirus infection status. Because of strong linkage in the cohort, a few DR-DQ haplotypes were treated as single units for association and clustering. On average, 235,054 unique TCR beta nucleotide sequences were sequenced per donor among 398 genotyped donors of the cohort, with roughly 18% of those sequences being non-productive. HLA typing covered class I and class II loci at four-digit resolution. All discovery cohort repertoires had been generated using a single sequencing platform. The study was designed to test whether signatures of past pathogen exposure could be identified by cataloging public T cell receptors. In an earlier analysis of 587 of the donors, high-throughput TCR beta sequencing was used to judge whether each TCR beta V gene segment behaved as functional or pseudogenic. A later analysis re-analyzed previously published TCR beta repertoires from 500 to 700 donors and added high-resolution HLA genotyping to study TCR occurrence patterns. Alongside the repertoire data, information on donor age, sex, ethnicity and CMV serostatus was compiled. A separate validation cohort of more than 100 different subjects was used in addition to the roughly 720-subject first cohort. General findings and caveats noted by the study authors: In vitro tests confirmed that a few of the cytomegalovirus-associated TCR beta chains recognize cytomegalovirus antigens. A later analysis found that most CMV-associated TCR beta chains appeared HLA-restricted, with HLA associations seemingly driven largely by CMV exposure. Several of the top co-occurrence clusters appeared to be linked to parvovirus B19, influenza, CMV and Epstein-Barr virus, according to a later analysis. In a later analysis, TCR association rates were found to vary across HLA loci, with the most associated TCRs seen for DRB1 alleles and the fewest for HLA-C alleles. A later analysis found that HLA-associated TCR beta chains were more clonally expanded and had lower generation probabilities than equally common non-associated chains. V-gene and J-gene trimming of TCR beta chains was associated with a missense DCLRE1C variant in a later genetic analysis, and the association was replicated in an independent cohort. In the study, about 150 TCR beta chains were listed as associated with cytomegalovirus. A further reported finding was that TCR beta sequences accurately predicted the HLA-A and HLA-B alleles for most subjects in the first cohort. When HLA alleles, especially DR and DQ, strongly co-occurred, TCR associations were difficult to assign to individual alleles. The only immune exposure information available for the cohort was CMV serostatus. Specific HLA alleles were associated with roughly 16,000 TCR beta sequences at a false discovery rate of 0.05 in a later analysis. A later genetic analysis reported fewer N-insertions in productive TCRs among donors in an Asian-associated ancestry cluster than the roughly 700-donor mean. In this cohort, only TCR beta chains were sequenced, and detectable features were limited by the absence of alpha or paired-chain data. A cluster of highly shared sequence variants was judged likely to represent a technical artifact of the sequencing pipeline. HLA typing was unavailable for some donors at each locus, so association tests used only the typed subset. Cytomegalovirus status was reported to be diagnosed by the classifier with high specificity and sensitivity in both the original and validation cohorts. Approximately 18 rarely observed V segments, including chromosome 9 orphons, were excluded from the earlier analysis of approximately 500 of the donors because counts were too low. It was suggested by the authors that the approach could potentially be generalized to other disease states and immunological phenotypes. An earlier analysis of some 590 of the donors showed that most TCR beta V segments appeared in productive rearrangements either about 90% or about 30% of the time, which broadly matched IMGT annotations. Across donors, most TCR sequences were observed very rarely, whereas some public TCRs were present in many individuals. Correlated functional status among segregating V segments might reflect linkage disequilibrium, but an unknown experimental factor could not be ruled out. Roughly uniform sequencing depth across donors was assumed in presence/absence analyses, although this assumption may not hold.

In total, more than 500 healthy bone marrow donors made up the cohort. At the time of sampling, all cohort members were nominally healthy, though unrecorded immune exposures were likely present. The donor was CMV seropositive and belonged to the group of 250 to 300 seropositive cohort members. A peripheral blood sample was provided by each donor, and peripheral blood mononuclear cells were used for TCR beta sequencing. Genomic DNA extraction from the blood cell samples was performed with the Qiagen DNeasy Blood Extraction Kit. About this clone: The target of this receptor is not known. No much larger clone exists at a distance of one base, and base qualities are not known.

Library preparation employed the immunoSEQ multiplex PCR assay. For the multiplex PCR, a mixture combining 60 forward primers for TCR Vbeta segments and 13 reverse primers for TCR Jbeta segments was used. The CDR3 region of rearranged TCR beta genes was amplified from genomic DNA by a multiplex PCR assay. The amplified TCR beta libraries were sequenced on the Illumina HiSeq System as 87-base-pair reads. As for the original processing: In a later analysis, 77 million or so unique TCR beta chains were counted across the approximately 640 repertoires, and about 9.9 million of these chains were shared by at least two donors. A nearest-neighbor algorithm error-corrected the raw reads and collapsed the reads into unique sequences, merging closely related sequences to remove PCR and sequencing errors. Alignment of CDR3 sequences to IMGT reference sequences was used to assign V, D and J gene segments. For a sequence to be retained, a match of at least six nucleotides was required to both a V gene segment and a J gene segment. Rearrangements were classified as productive when the CDR3 lacked stop codons and remained in frame with V and J, and all other rearrangements were classified as non-productive. CDR3 was defined according to IMGT convention as the region running from the second conserved V-encoded cysteine to the conserved J-encoded phenylalanine. Sequences without an unambiguous match to a single V gene segment were excluded from the earlier analysis of 587 of the donors. An earlier analysis of fewer than 750 of the donors classified V segments as functional when productive rearrangements were above 56.7% and as segregating when the standard deviation between donors was above 5%. A statistical classification framework was built for diagnosing cytomegalovirus status from the catalog of TCR beta chain sequences. In a later analysis, TCR nucleotide sequences were compared against IMGT/GENE-DB human TR gene sequences so that V and J genes could be assigned. A later analysis assigned CDR3 sequences and most-parsimonious VDJ recombination scenarios with the TCRdist pipeline. In a later analysis, each TCR beta chain was defined by its CDR3 amino acid sequence together with its V-gene family, and reads without a unique V-gene family were excluded. In a later analysis, nearly 600 highly shared, low-generation-probability nucleotide sequences were removed to address suspected cross-contamination and a sequencing artifact. For each public chain, a later analysis derived a clonal expansion index from normalized ranks of inferred template counts within each repertoire. A later analysis computed generation probabilities with a VDJ recombination model fitted to out-of-frame rearrangements, and checked the results against IGoR. In a later analysis, TCR-TCR, TCR-HLA and TCR-CMV co-occurrence was scored with hypergeometric tests, and a repertoire-size bias correction was applied to TCR pairs. False discovery rates were estimated in a later analysis by permuting HLA or CMV assignments 20 times. In a later analysis, co-occurring TCRs were grouped using DBSCAN, with TCRdist sequence similarity added in when clustering inside HLA-allele-positive subsets. For co-occurrence clustering, repertoires with fewer than 30,000 or more than 120,000 public chains were excluded, along with five or six repertoires with anomalous nucleotide sharing. Imported from immuneACCESS, the table was reduced by TCRdb to in-frame sequences with V and J called. These copies leave out some clones; in studies compared against another copy, an unresolved V gene accounts for under half, and the cause of the remainder is not known. That table furnishes V, J and clone size, whereas the DNA furnished D and trimming. Recorded for this sample are 120,000 or so clones; 83% of them occurred a single time. The leading ten clones occupy more than 3.5% of the sample.

This sequence originates from a woman in her thirties or forties in good health and CMV-seropositive. Sequences were obtained from PBMCs.

The DNA sequence follows: TGCAGCGTTGGTGTTAGCAATGAGCAGTTCTTC. This is translated as CSVGVSNEQFF. The chain couples TRBV29-1 to TRBJ2-1; no D gene call is confident. CDR1 and CDR2, looked up from the germline V gene, are SQVTM and ANQGSEA. Trimming removed 4 bases from V and 6 bases from J, leaving 7 bases between the germline ends. Counted from cysteine to phenylalanine, this CDR3 has 11 amino acids. The only DNA kept is the CDR3, 33 bases in frame from the first base.